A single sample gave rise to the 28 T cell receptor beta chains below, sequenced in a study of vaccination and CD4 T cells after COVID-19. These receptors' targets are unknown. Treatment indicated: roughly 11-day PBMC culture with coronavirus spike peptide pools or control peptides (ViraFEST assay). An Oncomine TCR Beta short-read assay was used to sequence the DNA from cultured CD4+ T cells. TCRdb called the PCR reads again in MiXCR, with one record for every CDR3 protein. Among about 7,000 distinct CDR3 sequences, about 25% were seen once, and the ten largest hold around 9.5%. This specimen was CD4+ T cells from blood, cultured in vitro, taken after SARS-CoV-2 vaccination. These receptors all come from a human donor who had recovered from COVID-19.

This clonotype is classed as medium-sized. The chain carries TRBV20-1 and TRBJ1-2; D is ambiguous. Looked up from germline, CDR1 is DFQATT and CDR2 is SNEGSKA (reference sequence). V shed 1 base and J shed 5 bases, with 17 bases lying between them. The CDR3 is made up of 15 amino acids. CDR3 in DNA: TGCAGTGCTAGAGTTTACTCCCGTGGGGATTATGGCTACACCTTC. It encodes CSARVYSRGDYGYTF.

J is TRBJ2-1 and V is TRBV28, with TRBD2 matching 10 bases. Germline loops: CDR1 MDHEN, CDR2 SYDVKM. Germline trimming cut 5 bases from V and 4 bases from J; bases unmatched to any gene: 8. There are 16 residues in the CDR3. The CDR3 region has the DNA TGTGCCAGCAGTCCAGCCAGCGGGGGGGCGTACAATGAGCAGTTCTTC. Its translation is CASSPASGGAYNEQFF.

The CDR3 is CASSSDRQYEQYF. Written as DNA, the CDR3 is TGTGCCAGCTCGTCGGACCGACAATACGAGCAGTACTTC. The chain employs TRBV18 and TRBJ2-7; D unresolved. CDR3 length: 13 residues. Germline CDR1 and CDR2: KGHSH and LQKENI. With 6 bases removed from V and 4 bases from J, the gap between germline ends came to 13 bases.

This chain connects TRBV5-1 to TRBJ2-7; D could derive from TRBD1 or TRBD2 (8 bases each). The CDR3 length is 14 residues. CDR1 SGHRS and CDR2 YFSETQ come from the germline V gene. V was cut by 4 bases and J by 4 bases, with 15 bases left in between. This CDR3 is CASSPGGTGYEQYF. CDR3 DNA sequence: TGCGCCAGCAGCCCGGGAGGGACAGGATACGAGCAGTACTTC.

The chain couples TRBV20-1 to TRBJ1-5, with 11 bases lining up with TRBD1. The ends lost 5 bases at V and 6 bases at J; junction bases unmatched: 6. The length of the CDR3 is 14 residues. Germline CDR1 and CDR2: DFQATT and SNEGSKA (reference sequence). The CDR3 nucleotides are TGCAGTGCTCGGACAGGGGGCGAAGGTCAGCCCCAGCATTTT. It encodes CSARTGGEGQPQHF.

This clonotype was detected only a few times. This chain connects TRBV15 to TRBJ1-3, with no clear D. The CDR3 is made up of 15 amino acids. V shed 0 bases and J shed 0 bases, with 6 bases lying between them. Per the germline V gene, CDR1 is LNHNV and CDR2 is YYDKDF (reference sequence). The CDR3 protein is CATSRDQNSGNTIYF. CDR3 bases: TGTGCCACCAGCAGAGATCAGAACTCTGGAAACACCATATATTTT.

CDR3 region: CASSRRTSGFTDTQYF. CDR3 bases: TGTGCCAGCTCACGCCGGACTAGCGGATTCACAGATACGCAGTATTTT. The chain couples TRBV18 to TRBJ2-3; 10 nucleotides line up with TRBD2. The CDR3 consists of 16 residues. The germline V gene has CDR1 KGHSH and CDR2 LQKENI. V trimming: 4 bases; J trimming: 2 bases; junction bases outside the gene matches: 6. The full variable domain, its missing parts supplied by reference TRBV18 and TRBJ2-3, is NAGVMQNPRHLVRRRGQEARLRCSPMKGHSHVYWYRQLPEEGLKFMVYLQKENIIDESGMPKERFSAEFPKEGPSILRIQQVVRGDSAAYFCASSRRTSGFTDTQYFGPGTRLTVL.

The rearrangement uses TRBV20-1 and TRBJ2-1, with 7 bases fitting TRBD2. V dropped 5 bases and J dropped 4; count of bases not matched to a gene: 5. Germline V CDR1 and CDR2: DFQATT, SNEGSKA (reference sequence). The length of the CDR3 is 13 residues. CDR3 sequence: CSAPASGYNEQFF. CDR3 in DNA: TGCAGTGCTCCGGCTAGCGGTTACAATGAGCAGTTCTTC.

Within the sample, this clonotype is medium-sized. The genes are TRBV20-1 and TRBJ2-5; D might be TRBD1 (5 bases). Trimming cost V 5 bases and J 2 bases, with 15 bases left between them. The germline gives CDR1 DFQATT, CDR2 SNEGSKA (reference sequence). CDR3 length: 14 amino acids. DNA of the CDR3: TGCAGTGCTGCCCGGACACATAGTCAAGAGACCCAGTACTTC. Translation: CSAARTHSQETQYF.

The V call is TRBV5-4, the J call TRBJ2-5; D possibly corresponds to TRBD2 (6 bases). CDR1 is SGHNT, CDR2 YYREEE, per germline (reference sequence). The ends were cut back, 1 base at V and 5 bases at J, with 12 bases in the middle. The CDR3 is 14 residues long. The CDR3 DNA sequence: TGTGCCAGCAGCTTGCGGGGGATCCAGGAGACCCAGTACTTC. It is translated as CASSLRGIQETQYF.

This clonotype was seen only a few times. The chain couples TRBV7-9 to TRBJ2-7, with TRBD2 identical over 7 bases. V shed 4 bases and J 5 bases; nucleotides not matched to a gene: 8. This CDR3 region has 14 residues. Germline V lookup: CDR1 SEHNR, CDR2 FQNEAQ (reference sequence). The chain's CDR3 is CASSWGGRLDEQYF. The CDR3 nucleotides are TGTGCCAGCAGCTGGGGAGGGAGGCTTGACGAGCAGTACTTC.

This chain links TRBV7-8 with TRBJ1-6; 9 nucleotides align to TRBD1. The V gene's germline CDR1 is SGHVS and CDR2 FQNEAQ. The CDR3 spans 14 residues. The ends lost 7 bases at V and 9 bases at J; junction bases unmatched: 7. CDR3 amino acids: CASTITGGLSPLHF. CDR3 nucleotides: TGTGCCAGCACCATAACAGGGGGCCTTTCACCCCTCCACTTT.

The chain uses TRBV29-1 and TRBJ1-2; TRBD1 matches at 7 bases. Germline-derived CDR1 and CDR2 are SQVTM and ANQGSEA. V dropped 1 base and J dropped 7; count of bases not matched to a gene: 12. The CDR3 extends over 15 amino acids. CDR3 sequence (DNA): TGCAGCGTTGAAGCAGACAGGGCCCTCCTAAGTGGCTACACCTTC. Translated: CSVEADRALLSGYTF.

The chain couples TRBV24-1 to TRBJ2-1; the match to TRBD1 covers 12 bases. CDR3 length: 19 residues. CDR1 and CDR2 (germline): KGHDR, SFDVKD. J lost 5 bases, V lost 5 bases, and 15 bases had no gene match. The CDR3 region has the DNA TGTGCCACCAGTGGTATGACGGGACAGGGGGCGATTGGTGACAATGAGCAGTTCTTC. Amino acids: CATSGMTGQGAIGDNEQFF.

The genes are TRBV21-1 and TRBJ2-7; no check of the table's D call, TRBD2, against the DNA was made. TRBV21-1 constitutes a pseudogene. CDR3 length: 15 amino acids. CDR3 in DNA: TGTGCCAGCAGCAAAGCTAAGGGCTACTCCTACGAGCAGTACTTC. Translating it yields CASSKAKGYSYEQYF.

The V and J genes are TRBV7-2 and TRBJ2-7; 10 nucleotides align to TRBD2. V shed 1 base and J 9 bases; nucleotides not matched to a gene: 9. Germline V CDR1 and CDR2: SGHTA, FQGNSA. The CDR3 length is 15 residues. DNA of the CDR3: TGTGCCAGCAGCTTAGTTCTAGCGGGAGCAGGAACGCAGTACTTC. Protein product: CASSLVLAGAGTQYF. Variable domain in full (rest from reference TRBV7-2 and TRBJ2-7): GAGVSQSPSNKVTEKGKDVELRCDPISGHTALYWYRQSLGQGLEFLIYFQGNSAPDKSGLPSDRFSAERTGGSVSTLTIQRTQQEDSAVYLCASSLVLAGAGTQYFGPGTRLTVT.

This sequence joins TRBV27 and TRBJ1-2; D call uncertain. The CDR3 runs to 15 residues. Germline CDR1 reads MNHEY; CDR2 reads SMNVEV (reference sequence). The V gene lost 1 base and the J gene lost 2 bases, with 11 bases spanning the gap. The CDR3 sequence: CASSLFPGRNYGYTF. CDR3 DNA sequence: TGTGCCAGCAGTTTATTCCCCGGCAGGAACTATGGCTACACCTTC.

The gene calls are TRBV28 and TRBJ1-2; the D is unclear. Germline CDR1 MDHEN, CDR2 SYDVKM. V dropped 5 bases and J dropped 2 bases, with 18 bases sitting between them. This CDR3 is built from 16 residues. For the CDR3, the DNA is TGTGCCAGCAGTCGGCCGGGAACCCGATCCAACTATGGCTACACCTTC. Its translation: CASSRPGTRSNYGYTF.

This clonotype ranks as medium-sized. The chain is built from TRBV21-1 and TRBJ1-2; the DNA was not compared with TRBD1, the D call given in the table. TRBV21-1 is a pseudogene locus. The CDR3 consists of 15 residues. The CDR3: CASSSWTGKDYGYTF. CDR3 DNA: TGTGCCAGCAGCTCCTGGACAGGGAAGGACTATGGCTACACCTTC.

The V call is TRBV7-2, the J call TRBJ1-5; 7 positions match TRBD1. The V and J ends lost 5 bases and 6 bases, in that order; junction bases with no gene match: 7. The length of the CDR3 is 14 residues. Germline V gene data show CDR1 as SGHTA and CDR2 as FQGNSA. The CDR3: CASSERQGLQPQHF. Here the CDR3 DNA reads TGTGCCAGCAGCGAAAGACAGGGTCTTCAGCCCCAGCATTTT. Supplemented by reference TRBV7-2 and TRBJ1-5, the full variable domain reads GAGVSQSPSNKVTEKGKDVELRCDPISGHTALYWYRQSLGQGLEFLIYFQGNSAPDKSGLPSDRFSAERTGGSVSTLTIQRTQQEDSAVYLCASSERQGLQPQHFGDGTRLSIL.

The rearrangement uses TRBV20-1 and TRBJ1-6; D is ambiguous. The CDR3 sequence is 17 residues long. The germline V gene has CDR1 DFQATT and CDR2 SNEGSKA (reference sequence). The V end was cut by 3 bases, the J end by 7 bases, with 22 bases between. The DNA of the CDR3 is TGCAGTGCTAGGCGCACGGTCTCGTACAGAGAAAATTCACCCCTCCACTTT. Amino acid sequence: CSARRTVSYRENSPLHF.

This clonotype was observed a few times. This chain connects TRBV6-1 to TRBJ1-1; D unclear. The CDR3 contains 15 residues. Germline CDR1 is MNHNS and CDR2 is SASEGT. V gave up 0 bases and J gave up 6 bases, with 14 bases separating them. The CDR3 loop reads CASSEAGRRGAEAFF. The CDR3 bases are TGTGCCAGCAGTGAAGCGGGGAGACGCGGGGCTGAAGCTTTCTTT.

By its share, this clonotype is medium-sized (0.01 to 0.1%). The CDR3 sequence is CASSRQDFGPLHF. As DNA, the CDR3 is TGTGCCAGCAGCCGACAGGACTTCGGACCCCTCCACTTT. The V call is TRBV14, the J call TRBJ1-6; a possible D gene is TRBD1 (6 bases). Trimming left V 4 bases short and J 12 bases short, with 13 bases between. Per germline, CDR1 SGHDN and CDR2 FVKESK. The length of the CDR3 is 13 residues.

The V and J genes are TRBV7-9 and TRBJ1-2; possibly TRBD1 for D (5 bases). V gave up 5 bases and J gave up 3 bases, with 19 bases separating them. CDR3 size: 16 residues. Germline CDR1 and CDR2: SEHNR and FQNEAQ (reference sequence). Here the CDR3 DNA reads TGTGCCAGCAGCCCGGGACTCCTTGAAGTTGACTATGGCTACACCTTC. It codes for CASSPGLLEVDYGYTF.

CDR3 DNA: TGTGCCAGCAGTGAACGTAACCGTCGATTAGTTTTGGAGACCCAGTACTTC. Translating it yields CASSERNRRLVLETQYF. The chain combines TRBV25-1 with TRBJ2-5, with no clear D. CDR1 is MGHDK, CDR2 SYGVNS, per germline. The CDR3 consists of 17 residues. The V gene lost 2 bases and the J gene lost 5 bases, with 21 bases spanning the gap. The full variable domain, with the rest looked up from reference TRBV25-1 and TRBJ2-5, is EADIYQTPRYLVIGTGKKITLECSQTMGHDKMYWYQQDPGMELHLIHYSYGVNSTEKGDLSSESTVSRIRTEHFPLTLESARPSHTSQYLCASSERNRRLVLETQYFGPGTRLLVL.

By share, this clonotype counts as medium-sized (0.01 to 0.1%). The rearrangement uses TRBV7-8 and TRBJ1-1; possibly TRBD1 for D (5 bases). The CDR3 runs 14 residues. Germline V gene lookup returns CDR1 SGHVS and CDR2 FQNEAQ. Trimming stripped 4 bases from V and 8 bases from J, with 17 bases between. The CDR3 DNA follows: TGTGCCAGCAGCTCACTCAGGGCCCTAGCAGAAGCTTTCTTT. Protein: CASSSLRALAEAFF.

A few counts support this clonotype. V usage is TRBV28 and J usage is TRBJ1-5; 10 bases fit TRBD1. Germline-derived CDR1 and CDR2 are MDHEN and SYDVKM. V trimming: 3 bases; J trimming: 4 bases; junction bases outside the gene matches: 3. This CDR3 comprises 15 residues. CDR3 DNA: TGTGCCAGCAGTTTCTCGGGACAGGGGAATCAGCCCCAGCATTTT. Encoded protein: CASSFSGQGNQPQHF.

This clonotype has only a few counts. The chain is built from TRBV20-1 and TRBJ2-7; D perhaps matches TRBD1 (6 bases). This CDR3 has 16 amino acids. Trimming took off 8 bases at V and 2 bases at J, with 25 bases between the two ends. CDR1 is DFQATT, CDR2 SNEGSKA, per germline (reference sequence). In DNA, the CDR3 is TGCAGTCCGAAGGGGCAGGGGCCAGGAACCACCTACGAGCAGTACTTC. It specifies CSPKGQGPGTTYEQYF.